This paragraph covers one TCR beta chain sequence. Its target is not known. The entry originates in a study of monozygotic twins with inflammatory bowel disease. Study-level findings and limits: Versus healthy twins, IBD patients showed fewer clonotypes shared with others, especially with disease activity.

TCRdb reprocessed the 5' RACE reads, with one entry per CDR3 protein and no DNA. This repertoire comprises 140,000 to 150,000 distinct CDR3 sequences; its ten largest clones make up approximately 1.2%. Sequenced material: blood. This TCR was sampled from a human donor with ulcerative colitis or Crohn's disease, or a healthy co-twin of an affected twin (not recorded which).

The CDR3: CASSFLGLAGGNEQYF. The chain recombines TRBV7-9 with TRBJ2-7; the D call of TRBD2 rests on TCRdb alone, since no DNA is present to check it. CDR1 SEHNR and CDR2 FQNEAQ come from the germline V gene (reference sequence). The CDR3 sequence is 16 residues long. Using reference TRBV7-9 and TRBJ2-7 for the parts outside the CDR3, the full variable domain is DTGVSQNPRHKITKRGQNVTFRCDPISEHNRLYWYRQTLGQGPEFLTYFQNEAQLEKSRLLSDRFSAERPKGSFSTLEIQRTEQGDSAMYLCASSFLGLAGGNEQYFGPGTRLTVT.